The clone carrying this TCR beta chain was picked up one time. What it binds is unknown. The data derive from a study of cytomegalovirus exposure and HLA in healthy donors. Findings of the study overall: In the roughly 120 validation repertoires, a later analysis found that first-cohort TCR clusters tended to co-occur.

Germline CDR1 MNHNS, CDR2 SASEGT. This CDR3 is built from 11 residues. Deletions cut 6 bases from V and 5 bases from J, with 6 bases between. Sequenced by immunoSEQ multiplex PCR; TCRdb stores in-frame clones only, minus some. The data show over 110,000 clones, around nine tenths seen once. The specimen was PBMCs. This clonotype was obtained from a man aged 18-30 years in good health and CMV-seropositive. The chain joins TRBV6-1 to TRBJ2-3; perhaps TRBD2 as D (6 bases). The CDR3 loop is CASRGLDTQYF. The CDR3 DNA is TGTGCCAGCAGGGGACTAGATACGCAGTATTTT.